This T cell receptor (beta chain) was recorded in a study of CD8+CD57+ T cells in acquired aplastic anemia. This clonotype came up a few times. Germline V gene data show CDR1 as SGHRS and CDR2 as YFSETQ. Trimming at V came to 4 bases and at J to 0 bases, leaving 10 bases not matched to a gene. This CDR3 has 17 residues. Patients included in sequencing had previously demonstrated CD8+CD57+ cell expansion by flow cytometry. Profiling that covered TCR beta VDJ and CDR3 relied on genomic DNA as its template. TCRdb analysed the reads with MiXCR anew, one entry per CDR3 protein. The repertoire holds 150,000 to 200,000 distinct CDR3 sequences, with 45% to 55% as singletons.

This TCR was sampled from a human donor with aplastic anemia. Sequenced: sorted CD4+, CD8+, or CD8+CD57+ T cells (not recorded which) from PBMCs. The chain combines TRBV5-1 with TRBJ2-1, with 7 positions matching TRBD1. DNA of the CDR3: TGCGCCAGCAGCCCCCTCCCCCGGACAGGCTCCTACAATGAGCAGTTCTTC. Translated: CASSPLPRTGSYNEQFF.